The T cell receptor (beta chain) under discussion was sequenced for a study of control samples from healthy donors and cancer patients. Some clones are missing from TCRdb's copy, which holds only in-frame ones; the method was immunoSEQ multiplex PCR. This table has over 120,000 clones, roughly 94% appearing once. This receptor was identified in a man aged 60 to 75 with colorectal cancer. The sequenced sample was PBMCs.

CDR3 DNA: TGTGCCAGCAGTCCGGGGACAGTTATGAACACTGAAGCTTTCTTT. The encoded protein is CASSPGTVMNTEAFF. The V call is TRBV27, the J call TRBJ1-1; 7 bases are a match to TRBD1. Germline lookup yields CDR1 MNHEY and CDR2 SMNVEV (reference sequence). The CDR3 is 15 amino acids. After removal of 5 bases from V and 0 bases from J, the junction contained 6 bases not matched to a gene.